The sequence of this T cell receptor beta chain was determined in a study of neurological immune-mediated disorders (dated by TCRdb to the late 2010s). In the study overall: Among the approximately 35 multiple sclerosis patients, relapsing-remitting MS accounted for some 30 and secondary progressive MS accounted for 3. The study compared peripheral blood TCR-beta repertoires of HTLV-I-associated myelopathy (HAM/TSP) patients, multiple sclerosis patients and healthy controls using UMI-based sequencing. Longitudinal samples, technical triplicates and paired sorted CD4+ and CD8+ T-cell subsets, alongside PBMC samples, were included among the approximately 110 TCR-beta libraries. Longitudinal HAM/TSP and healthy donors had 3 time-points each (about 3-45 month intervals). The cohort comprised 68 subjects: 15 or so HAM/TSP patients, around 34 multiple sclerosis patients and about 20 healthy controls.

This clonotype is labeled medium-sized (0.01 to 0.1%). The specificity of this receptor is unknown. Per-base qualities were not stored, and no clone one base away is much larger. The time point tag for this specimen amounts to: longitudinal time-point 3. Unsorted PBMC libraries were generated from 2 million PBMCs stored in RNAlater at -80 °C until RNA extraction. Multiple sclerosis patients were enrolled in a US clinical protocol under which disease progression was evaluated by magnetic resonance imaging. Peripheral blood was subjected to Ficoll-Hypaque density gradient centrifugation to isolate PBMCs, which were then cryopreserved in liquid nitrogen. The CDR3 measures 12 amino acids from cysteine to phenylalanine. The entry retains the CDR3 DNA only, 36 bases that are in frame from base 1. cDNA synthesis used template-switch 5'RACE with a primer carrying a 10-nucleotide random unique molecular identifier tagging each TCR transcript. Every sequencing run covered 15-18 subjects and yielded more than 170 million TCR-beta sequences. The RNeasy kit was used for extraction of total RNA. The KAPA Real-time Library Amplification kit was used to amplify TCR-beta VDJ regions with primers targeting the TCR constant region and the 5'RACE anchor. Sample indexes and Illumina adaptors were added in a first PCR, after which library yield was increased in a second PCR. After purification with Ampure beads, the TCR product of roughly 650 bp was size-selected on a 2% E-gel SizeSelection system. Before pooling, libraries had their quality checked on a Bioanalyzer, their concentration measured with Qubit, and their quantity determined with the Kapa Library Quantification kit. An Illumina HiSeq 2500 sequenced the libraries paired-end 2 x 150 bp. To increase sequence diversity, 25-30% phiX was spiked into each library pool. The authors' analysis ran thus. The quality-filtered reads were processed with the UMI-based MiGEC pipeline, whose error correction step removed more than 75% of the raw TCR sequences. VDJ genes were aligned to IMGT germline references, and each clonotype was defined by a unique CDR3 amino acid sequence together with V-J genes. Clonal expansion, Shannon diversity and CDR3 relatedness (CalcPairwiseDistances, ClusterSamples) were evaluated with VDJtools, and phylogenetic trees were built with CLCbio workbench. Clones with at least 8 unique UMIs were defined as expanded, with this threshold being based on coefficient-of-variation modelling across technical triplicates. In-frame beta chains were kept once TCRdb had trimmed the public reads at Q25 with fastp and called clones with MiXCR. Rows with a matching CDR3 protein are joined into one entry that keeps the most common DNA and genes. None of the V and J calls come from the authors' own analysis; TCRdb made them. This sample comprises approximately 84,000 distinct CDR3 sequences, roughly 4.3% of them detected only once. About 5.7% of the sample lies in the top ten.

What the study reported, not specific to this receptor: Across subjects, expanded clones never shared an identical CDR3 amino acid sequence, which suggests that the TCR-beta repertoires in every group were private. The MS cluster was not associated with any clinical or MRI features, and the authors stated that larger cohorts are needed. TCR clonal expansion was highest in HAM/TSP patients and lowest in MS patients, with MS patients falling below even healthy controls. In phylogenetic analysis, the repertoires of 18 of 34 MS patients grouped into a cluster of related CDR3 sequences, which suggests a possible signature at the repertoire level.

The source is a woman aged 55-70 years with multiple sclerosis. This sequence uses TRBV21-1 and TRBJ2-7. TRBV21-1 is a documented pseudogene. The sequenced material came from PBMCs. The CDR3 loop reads CASSTTANRQYF. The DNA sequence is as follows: TGTGCCAGCAGCACTACCGCAAATCGGCAGTACTTC.